A single sample gave rise to the 2 T cell receptor beta chains below, sequenced in a study of human thymus T cells. Thymus tissue for the work was resected from patients undergoing corrective heart surgery. This table comes from immunoSEQ multiplex PCR, and its TCRdb copy is limited to in-frame clones, with some not included. The sample has fewer than 90,000 clones; roughly 97% are singletons. Source material: thymus tissue. The source is a boy in the first two years of life with a congenital heart defect but otherwise immunologically healthy.

The chain employs TRBV6-5 and TRBJ1-4; possibly TRBD1 for D (5 bases). This CDR3 is built from 15 residues. Deletions cut 0 bases from V and 0 bases from J, with 5 bases between. Germline lookup yields CDR1 MNHEY and CDR2 SVGAGI. The CDR3 spells CASSYSTATNEKLFF. The CDR3 region has the DNA TGTGCCAGCAGTTACTCGACAGCAACTAATGAAAAACTGTTTTTT.

V gene TRBV6-5 combines with J gene TRBJ2-7; 8 bases are shared with TRBD1. Germline CDR1 and CDR2: MNHEY and SVGAGI. The length of the CDR3 is 14 residues. V dropped 4 bases and J dropped 5; count of bases not matched to a gene: 7. The chain's CDR3 is CASSSPGTGDEQYF. The CDR3 DNA reads as TGTGCCAGCAGTTCCCCCGGGACAGGAGACGAGCAGTACTTC.